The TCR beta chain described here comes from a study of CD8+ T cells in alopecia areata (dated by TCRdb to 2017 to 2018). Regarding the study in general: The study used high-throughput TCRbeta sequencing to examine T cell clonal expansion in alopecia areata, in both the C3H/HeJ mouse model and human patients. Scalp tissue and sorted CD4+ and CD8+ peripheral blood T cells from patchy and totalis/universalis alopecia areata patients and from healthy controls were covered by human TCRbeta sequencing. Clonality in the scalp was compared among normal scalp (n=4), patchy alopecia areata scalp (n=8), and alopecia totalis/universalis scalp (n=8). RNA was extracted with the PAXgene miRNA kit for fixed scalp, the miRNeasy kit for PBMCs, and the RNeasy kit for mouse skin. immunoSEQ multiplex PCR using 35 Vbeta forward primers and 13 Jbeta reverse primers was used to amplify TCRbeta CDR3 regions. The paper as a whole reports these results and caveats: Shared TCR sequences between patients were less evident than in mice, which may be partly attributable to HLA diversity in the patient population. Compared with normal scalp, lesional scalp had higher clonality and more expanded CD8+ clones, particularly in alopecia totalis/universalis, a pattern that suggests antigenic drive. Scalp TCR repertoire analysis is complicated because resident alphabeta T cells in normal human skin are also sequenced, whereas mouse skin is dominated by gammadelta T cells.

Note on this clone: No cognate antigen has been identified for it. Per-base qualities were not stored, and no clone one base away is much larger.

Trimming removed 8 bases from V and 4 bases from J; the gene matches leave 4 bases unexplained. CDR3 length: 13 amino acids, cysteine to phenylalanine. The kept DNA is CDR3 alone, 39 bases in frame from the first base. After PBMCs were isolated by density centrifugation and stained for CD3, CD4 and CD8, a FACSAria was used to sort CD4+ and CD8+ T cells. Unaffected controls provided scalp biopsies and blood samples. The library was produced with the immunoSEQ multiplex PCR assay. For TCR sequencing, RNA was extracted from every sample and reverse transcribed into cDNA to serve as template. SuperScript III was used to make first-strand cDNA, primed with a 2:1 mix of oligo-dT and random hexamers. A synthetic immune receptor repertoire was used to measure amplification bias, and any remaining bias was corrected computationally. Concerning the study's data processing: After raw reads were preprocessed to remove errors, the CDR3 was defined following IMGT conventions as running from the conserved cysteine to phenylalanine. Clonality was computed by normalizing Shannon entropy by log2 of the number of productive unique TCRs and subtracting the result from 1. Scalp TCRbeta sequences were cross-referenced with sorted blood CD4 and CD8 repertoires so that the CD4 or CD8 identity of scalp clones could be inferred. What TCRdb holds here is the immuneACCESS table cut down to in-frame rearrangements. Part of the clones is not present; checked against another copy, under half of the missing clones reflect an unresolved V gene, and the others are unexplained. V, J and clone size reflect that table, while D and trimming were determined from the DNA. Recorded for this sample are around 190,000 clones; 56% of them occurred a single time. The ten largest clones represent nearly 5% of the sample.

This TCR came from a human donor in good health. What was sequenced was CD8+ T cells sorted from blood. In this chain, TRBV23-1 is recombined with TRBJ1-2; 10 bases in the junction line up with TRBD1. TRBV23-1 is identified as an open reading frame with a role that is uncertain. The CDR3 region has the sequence CASGTGEVYGYTF. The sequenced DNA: TGCGCCAGCGGGACAGGGGAAGTCTATGGCTACACCTTC.